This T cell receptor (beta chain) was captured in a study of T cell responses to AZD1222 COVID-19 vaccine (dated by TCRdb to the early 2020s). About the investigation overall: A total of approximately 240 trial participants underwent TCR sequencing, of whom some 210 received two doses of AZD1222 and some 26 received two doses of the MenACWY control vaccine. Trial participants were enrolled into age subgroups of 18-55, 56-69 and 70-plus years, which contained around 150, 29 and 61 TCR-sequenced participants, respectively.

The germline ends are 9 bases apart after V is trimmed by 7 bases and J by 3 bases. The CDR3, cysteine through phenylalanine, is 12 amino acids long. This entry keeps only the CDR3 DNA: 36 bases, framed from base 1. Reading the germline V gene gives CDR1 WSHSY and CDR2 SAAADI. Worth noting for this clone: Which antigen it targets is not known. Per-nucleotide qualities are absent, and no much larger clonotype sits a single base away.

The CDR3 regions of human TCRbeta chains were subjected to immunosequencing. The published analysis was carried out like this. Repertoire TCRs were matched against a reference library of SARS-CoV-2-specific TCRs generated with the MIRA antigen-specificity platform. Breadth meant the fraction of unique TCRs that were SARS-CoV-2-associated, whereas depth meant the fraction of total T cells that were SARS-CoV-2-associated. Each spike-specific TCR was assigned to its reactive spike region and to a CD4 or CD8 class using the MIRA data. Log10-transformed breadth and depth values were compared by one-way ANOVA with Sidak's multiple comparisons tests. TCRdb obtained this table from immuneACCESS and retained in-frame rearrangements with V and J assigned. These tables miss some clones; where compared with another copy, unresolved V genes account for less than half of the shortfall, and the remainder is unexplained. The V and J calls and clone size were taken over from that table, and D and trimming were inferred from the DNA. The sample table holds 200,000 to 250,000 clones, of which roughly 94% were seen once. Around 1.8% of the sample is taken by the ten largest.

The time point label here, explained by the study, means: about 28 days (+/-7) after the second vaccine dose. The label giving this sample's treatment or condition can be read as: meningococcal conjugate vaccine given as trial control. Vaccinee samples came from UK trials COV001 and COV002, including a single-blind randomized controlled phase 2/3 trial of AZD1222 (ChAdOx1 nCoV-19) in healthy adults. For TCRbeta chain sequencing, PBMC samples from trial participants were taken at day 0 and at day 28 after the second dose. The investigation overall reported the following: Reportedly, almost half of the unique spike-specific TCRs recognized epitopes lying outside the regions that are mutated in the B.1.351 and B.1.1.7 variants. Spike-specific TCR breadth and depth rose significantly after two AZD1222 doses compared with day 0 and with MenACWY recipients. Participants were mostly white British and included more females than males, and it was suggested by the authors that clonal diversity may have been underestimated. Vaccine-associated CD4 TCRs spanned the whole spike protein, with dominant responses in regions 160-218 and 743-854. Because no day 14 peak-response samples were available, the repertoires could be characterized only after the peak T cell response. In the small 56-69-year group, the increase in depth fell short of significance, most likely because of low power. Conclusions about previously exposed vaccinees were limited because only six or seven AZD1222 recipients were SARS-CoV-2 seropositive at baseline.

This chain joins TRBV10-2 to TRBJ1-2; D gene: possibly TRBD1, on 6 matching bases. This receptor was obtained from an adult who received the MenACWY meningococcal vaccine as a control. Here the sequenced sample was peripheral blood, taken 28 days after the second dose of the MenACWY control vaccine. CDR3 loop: CASMGADYGYTF. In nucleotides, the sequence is TGCGCCAGCATGGGGGCGGACTATGGCTACACCTTC.